The 8 T cell receptor beta chains in this list originate from one sample, sequenced in a study of Graves' ophthalmopathy and Graves' hyperthyroidism. Using RNA transcripts, the TCR beta CDR3 regions were amplified. First-round RT-PCR employed HTBI primers, with a second-round multiplex PCR after it. TCRdb independently ran MiXCR on the multiplex PCR reads; one entry per CDR3 protein. The sample comprises 500,000 to 700,000 distinct CDR3 sequences, about a fifth of which are singletons, and approximately 7.7% rests with the top ten. The sample consisted of peripheral blood. Source of these receptors: a woman between 18 and 30 years old with stable Graves' hyperthyroidism. Some clones in this sample may be carry-over from other donors' samples.

This clonotype came up many times. This rearrangement joins TRBV29-1 to TRBJ2-2; the match to TRBD1 covers 9 bases. J lost 5 bases, V lost 7 bases, and 5 bases had no gene match. In germline, CDR1 is SQVTM, CDR2 ANQGSEA. This CDR3 contains 13 residues. The CDR3 DNA reads TGCAGCGGACGGACAGGGGTGACCGGGGAGCTGTTTTTT. It encodes CSGRTGVTGELFF.

This sequence joins TRBV6-1 and TRBJ2-3, with 10 bases fitting TRBD1. The CDR3 loop spans 13 amino acids. J gave up 5 bases and V 8 bases, and 4 bases lay outside the gene matches. In germline, CDR1 is MNHNS, CDR2 SASEGT. CDR3: CASGQGGIDTQYF. The DNA of the CDR3 is TGTGCCAGCGGACAGGGGGGGATAGATACGCAGTATTTT.

This clonotype was seen at least ten times. The rearrangement links TRBV6-1 to TRBJ1-2, with D unclear. This CDR3 contains 13 residues. V lost 5 bases to trimming and J lost 3 bases, with 10 bases between them. Per the germline V gene, CDR1 is MNHNS and CDR2 is SASEGT. The CDR3 DNA is TGTGCCAGCAGTCCAAGCGTCGACTATGGCTACACCTTC. It yields the protein CASSPSVDYGYTF.

This clonotype was recorded at least ten times. The gene calls are TRBV3-1 and TRBJ1-1; tentative D call: TRBD1 (6 bases). The germline V gene has CDR1 LGHDT and CDR2 YNNKEL (reference sequence). V gave up 1 base and J gave up 10 bases, with 16 bases separating them. The CDR3 length is 14 residues. Here the CDR3 reads CASSQGATGAGAFF. In DNA form, the CDR3 reads TGTGCCAGCAGCCAAGGAGCGACAGGAGCCGGAGCTTTCTTT.

The table lists this clonotype with many counts. The chain uses TRBV12-3 or TRBV12-4 and TRBJ1-2, with 9 bases matching TRBD1. Trimming cost V 4 bases and J 1 base; bases outside gene matches: 7. There are 16 residues in the CDR3. Written as DNA, the CDR3 is TGTGCCAGCAGTTCCGCCGGGACAGGGTTTAACTATGGCTACACCTTC. This sequence encodes CASSSAGTGFNYGYTF.

V usage is TRBV12-3 or TRBV12-4 and J usage is TRBJ1-1; 7 bases fit TRBD1. CDR3 length equals 13 residues. Germline trimming cut 4 bases from V and 6 bases from J; bases unmatched to any gene: 5. CDR3 in amino acids: CASSYLTGPEAFF. CDR3 DNA sequence: TGTGCCAGCAGTTACCTGACAGGGCCTGAAGCTTTCTTT.

This clonotype appeared a few times. This sequence joins TRBV20-1 and TRBJ2-7; TRBD1 agrees at 7 bases. The length of the CDR3 is 15 residues. J was trimmed by 3 bases and V by 1 base; bases with no gene match: 9. Germline CDR1 DFQATT, CDR2 SNEGSKA (reference sequence). Here the CDR3 reads CSARAGGTNGYEQYF. CDR3 coding DNA: TGCAGTGCTAGAGCAGGGGGTACCAATGGCTACGAGCAGTACTTC.

This clonotype was found many times. The rearrangement links TRBV7-3 to TRBJ1-5; D not certain. V was clipped by 4 bases and J by 6 bases, with 13 bases between them. This CDR3 comprises 14 residues. CDR1 SGHTA and CDR2 FQGTGA come from the germline V gene. CDR3 in amino acids: CASSSGLEGQPQHF. CDR3 DNA sequence: TGTGCCAGCAGCTCCGGACTGGAGGGTCAGCCCCAGCATTTT.